Listed here is a single TCR beta chain. The sample belongs to a study of blood T cell repertoires in COVID-19. Study-level background: Sources were T cells, B-cell-depleted T cells, or PBMCs; the material itself was cDNA or gDNA.

V was trimmed by 3 bases and J by 0 bases, leaving 8 bases between them. Germline loops: CDR1 GTSNPN, CDR2 SVGIG (reference sequence). The CDR3 has 14 amino acids. Study processing details: Using reference gene primer amplification, nucleated cell counts were estimated. The protocol was immunoSEQ multiplex PCR, while the TCRdb copy is restricted to in-frame clones and leaves out a portion. V and J calls plus clone size are reproduced from that table; the DNA served to infer D and trimming. The sample includes 130,000 or so clones, roughly 83% of them seen just once. The sample was peripheral blood. The TCR was taken from a woman between 65 and 79 years old with COVID-19, enrolled during active disease. V usage is TRBV30 and J usage is TRBJ2-2, with D possibly being TRBD1 (5 bases). The CDR3: CAWRWTSNTGELFF. In DNA form, the CDR3 reads TGTGCCTGGAGATGGACATCGAACACCGGGGAGCTGTTTTTT.